A single TCR beta chain is shown here with its context. As yet, its antigen is unknown. This entry comes from a study of T cell responses to AZD1222 COVID-19 vaccine. Points from the study as a whole: Repertoires were obtained solely post-peak T cell response.

TCRdb's table, derived via immunoSEQ multiplex PCR, lists solely in-frame clones and lacks some. The table lists about 70,000 clones, roughly 85% of them singletons. Germline V gene lookup returns CDR1 SGDLS and CDR2 YYNGEE. Trimming cost V 0 bases and J 5 bases; bases outside gene matches: 7. The CDR3 totals 16 residues. This clonotype originated in an adult in good health. V gene TRBV9 combines with J gene TRBJ2-3, with TRBD2 identical over 9 bases. The sequencing used peripheral blood, collected on day 0 of AZD1222 vaccination. CDR3 DNA: TGTGCCAGCAGCGTAGCTACGACTAGCGGACGAGATACGCAGTATTTT. Protein product: CASSVATTSGRDTQYF.